These 29 T cell receptor beta chains were all obtained from the same sample, sequenced in a study of shared clonotypes between healthy human individuals. Repertoires were generated with immunoSEQ multiplex PCR, while TCRdb's copy carries only in-frame clones and drops some. This table holds under 650,000 clones, almost 97% found once. Sequencing was done on a sample of naive CD4+ T cells sorted from blood. Subset described: CD45RA+ positively selected. These receptor sequences come from a woman under 40 in good health.

The chain uses TRBV7-2 and TRBJ2-1; the match to TRBD2 covers 7 bases. Germline CDR1 SGHTA, CDR2 FQGNSA. The CDR3 length is 14 residues. The junction had 8 bases not matched to a gene; V was cut back by 6 bases and J by 6 bases. The CDR3 DNA reads as TGTGCCAGCAGAGGCACCTGGGGGGGCAATGAGCAGTTCTTC. Its protein product is CASRGTWGGNEQFF.

This chain uses TRBV6-5 with TRBJ1-1; 7 nucleotides line up with TRBD1. The germline V gene has CDR1 MNHEY and CDR2 SVGAGI. With 5 bases clipped from V and 9 bases from J, the junction kept 9 bases outside the gene matches. The CDR3 extends over 13 amino acids. DNA of the CDR3: TGTGCCAGCAGTCAAAGGGACAGATCTCAAGCTTTCTTT. This gives the protein CASSQRDRSQAFF.

This rearrangement joins TRBV5-5 to TRBJ2-7, with 7 bases lining up with TRBD1. Germline V CDR1 and CDR2: SGHKS, YYEKEE (reference sequence). With 0 bases clipped from V and 2 bases from J, the junction kept 8 bases outside the gene matches. The CDR3 sequence is 16 residues long. This CDR3 is CASSLAPGQRTYEQYF. The CDR3 DNA sequence: TGTGCCAGCAGCTTGGCCCCGGGACAGAGGACCTACGAGCAGTACTTC.

The chain has TRBV29-1 and TRBJ1-1, with D unclear. The CDR3 runs 15 residues. CDR1 and CDR2 (germline): SQVTM, ANQGSEA. The V end was cut by 6 bases, the J end by 1 base, with 18 bases between. The DNA of the CDR3 is TGCAGCGTACTCCCCCTGTCGGCAGAGAACACTGAAGCTTTCTTT. This codes for CSVLPLSAENTEAFF.

The genes are TRBV7-9 and TRBJ2-7; 9 positions agree with TRBD1. Germline lookup yields CDR1 SEHNR and CDR2 FQNEAQ (reference sequence). J was trimmed by 5 bases and V by 6 bases; bases with no gene match: 8. This CDR3 spans 14 amino acids. This chain's CDR3 is CASSSGQGFHEQYF. The CDR3 bases are TGTGCCAGCAGTTCGGGACAGGGTTTCCACGAGCAGTACTTC.

The chain joins TRBV2 to TRBJ2-2; 7 bases match TRBD1. The CDR3 sequence is 16 residues long. The germline V gene has CDR1 SNHLY and CDR2 FYNNEI. V lost 6 bases, J lost 0 bases, and 7 bases stayed unmatched. The DNA of the CDR3 is TGTGCCAGCAGAAAACGACAGGGACCGAACACCGGGGAGCTGTTTTTT. It specifies CASRKRQGPNTGELFF. The whole variable domain, filled in from reference TRBV2 and TRBJ2-2, reads EPEVTQTPSHQVTQMGQEVILRCVPISNHLYFYWYRQILGQKVEFLVSFYNNEISEKSEIFDDQFSVERPDGSNFTLKIRSTKLEDSAMYFCASRKRQGPNTGELFFGEGSRLTVL.

The V gene is TRBV2, the J gene TRBJ2-5, with a tentative D call TRBD2 (6 bases). CDR1 is SNHLY, CDR2 FYNNEI, per germline. V lost 2 bases to trimming and J lost 4 bases, with 11 bases between them. CDR3 size: 14 residues. The CDR3 coding sequence is TGTGCCAGCAGTGAACTCGGGGAGGCAGAGACCCAGTACTTC. This sequence encodes CASSELGEAETQYF.

The chain couples TRBV10-3 to TRBJ2-3, with D unclear. Germline CDR1 reads ENHRY; CDR2 reads SYGVKD. This CDR3 has 12 amino acids. V lost 2 bases to trimming and J lost 5 bases, with 5 bases between them. As DNA, the CDR3 is TGTGCCATCAGTGAGAGAGGAGATACGCAGTATTTT. It is translated as CAISERGDTQYF.

CDR3 in amino acids: CASIPGFRFNYGYTF. CDR3 DNA: TGTGCCAGCATCCCCGGGTTCCGATTTAACTATGGCTACACCTTC. This chain links TRBV28 with TRBJ1-2, with D unclear. The length of the CDR3 is 15 residues. CDR1 and CDR2 from the germline V gene are MDHEN and SYDVKM. Between the trimmed V and J ends, which lost 7 bases and 1 base, there was a span of 16 bases.

This clone showed up just once. The chain employs TRBV10-2 and TRBJ2-7; TRBD2 matches at 12 bases. CDR1 is WSHSY, CDR2 SAAADI, per germline. Trimming cost V 4 bases and J 6 bases; bases outside gene matches: 4. The CDR3 is 14 residues long. The CDR3 DNA is TGCGCCAGCAGTGGACTAGCGGGAGTATTCGAGCAGTACTTC. Its translation: CASSGLAGVFEQYF.

This chain joins TRBV5-8 and TRBJ1-5; TRBD1 is a possible D gene (5 bases). Germline V gene data show CDR1 as SGHTS and CDR2 as YDEGEE. V dropped 0 bases and J dropped 5 bases, with 12 bases sitting between them. CDR3 size: 15 residues. The DNA for the CDR3 is TGTGCCAGCAGCTTGGTGAGGGGAAAGGATCAGCCCCAGCATTTT. Protein: CASSLVRGKDQPQHF.

The chain couples TRBV10-3 to TRBJ2-7; 8 positions match TRBD1. This CDR3 has 12 residues. In germline, CDR1 is ENHRY, CDR2 SYGVKD. Unmatched junction bases numbered 2, after V lost 10 bases and J lost 0 bases. The CDR3 reads CATGTGSYEQYF. Written as DNA, the CDR3 is TGTGCCACCGGGACAGGCTCCTACGAGCAGTACTTC.

This chain joins TRBV5-1 and TRBJ2-7; D perhaps matches TRBD1 (5 bases). Trimming left V 9 bases short and J 6 bases short, with 22 bases between. This CDR3 spans 14 amino acids. The germline V gene has CDR1 SGHRS and CDR2 YFSETQ. CDR3 nucleotides: TGCGCCACCGCTAGGGGCCAGGGTAGAGGCGAGCAGTACTTC. Residues: CATARGQGRGEQYF.

The rearrangement links TRBV23-1 to TRBJ1-5, with D possibly matching TRBD1 (6 bases). TRBV23-1 is flagged as an ORF with uncertain function. V lost 11 bases to trimming and J lost 4 bases, with 15 bases between them. The CDR3 consists of 13 residues. The chain's CDR3 is CAPRRDTNQPQHF. DNA of the CDR3: TGCGCCCCTAGACGGGACACTAATCAGCCCCAGCATTTT.

The V call is TRBV10-3, the J call TRBJ2-7, with TRBD1 matching 11 bases. The CDR3 consists of 16 residues. Unmatched junction bases numbered 4, after V lost 2 bases and J lost 1 base. Germline V gives CDR1 ENHRY, CDR2 SYGVKD. The CDR3 is CAISEPGQGDSYEQYF. CDR3 DNA sequence: TGTGCCATCAGTGAGCCGGGACAGGGGGATTCCTACGAGCAGTACTTC.

The chain recombines TRBV5-8 with TRBJ2-3, with D perhaps TRBD1 (6 bases). This CDR3 region has 15 residues. Trimming removed 2 bases from V and 2 bases from J, with 12 bases in between. CDR1 is SGHTS, CDR2 YDEGEE, per germline. The CDR3 loop reads CASSLGQTPTDTQYF. Written as DNA, the CDR3 is TGTGCCAGCAGCTTAGGACAGACCCCCACAGATACGCAGTATTTT.

The chain links TRBV6-5 to TRBJ1-1, with D possibly TRBD1 on 6 matching bases. Germline V gives CDR1 MNHEY, CDR2 SVGAGI. This CDR3 has 13 amino acids. V shed 4 bases and J shed 8 bases, with 14 bases lying between them. In DNA, the CDR3 is TGTGCCAGCAGTTCCCCCCAAACAGGGGAAGCTTTCTTT. It translates to CASSSPQTGEAFF.

The chain employs TRBV6-5 and TRBJ1-1, with a weak D call TRBD1 (6 bases). CDR3 size: 12 residues. Germline loops: CDR1 MNHEY, CDR2 SVGAGI. V shed 6 bases and J shed 1 base, with 6 bases lying between them. CDR3 in amino acids: CASRTGNTEAFF. In nucleotides, the CDR3 is TGTGCCAGCAGGACAGGGAACACTGAAGCTTTCTTT.

This chain joins TRBV30 and TRBJ1-3; D is undetermined. CDR3 length equals 14 residues. The V gene lost 2 bases and the J gene lost 0 bases, with 8 bases spanning the gap. Germline lookup yields CDR1 GTSNPN and CDR2 SVGIG (reference sequence). The CDR3 sequence is CAWSRRLSGNTIYF. The CDR3 nucleotides read TGTGCCTGGAGTCGACGGCTCTCTGGAAACACCATATATTTT.

The table lists this clone with a count of one. The DNA for the CDR3 is TGTGCCAGCAGCCACGACAGATTCAATCAGCCCCAGCATTTT. It is translated as CASSHDRFNQPQHF. V gene TRBV28 combines with J gene TRBJ1-5, with TRBD1 as a possible D gene (5 bases). The CDR3 consists of 14 residues. The V gene's germline CDR1 is MDHEN and CDR2 SYDVKM. The V end was cut by 6 bases, the J end by 3 bases, with 12 bases between.

The rearrangement joins TRBV30 to TRBJ1-2; D is perhaps TRBD1 (6 bases). Germline V gene lookup returns CDR1 GTSNPN and CDR2 SVGIG (reference sequence). CDR3 length: 13 residues. Trimming pared 2 bases from V and 2 bases from J, leaving 9 bases between. The CDR3 sequence is CAWSSQGNYGYTF. Here the CDR3 DNA reads TGTGCCTGGAGTTCGCAGGGGAACTATGGCTACACCTTC.

In DNA, the CDR3 is TGTGCCAGCAGTACGCGGAGACTAGCGTCAAGTACGCAGTATTTT. This translates into CASSTRRLASSTQYF. This chain uses TRBV27 with TRBJ2-3; 8 bases are a match to TRBD2. Germline V lookup: CDR1 MNHEY, CDR2 SMNVEV (reference sequence). The CDR3 has 15 residues. V shed 5 bases and J 8 bases; nucleotides not matched to a gene: 12.

This chain connects TRBV6-5 to TRBJ2-7; 10 bases are a match to TRBD2. V gave up 2 bases and J gave up 1 base; unmatched junction bases: 2. The length of the CDR3 is 15 residues. Germline V gives CDR1 MNHEY, CDR2 SVGAGI. The CDR3 region is CASSYQAGGSYEQYF. The DNA of the CDR3 is TGTGCCAGCAGTTACCAAGCGGGAGGGTCCTACGAGCAGTACTTC.

This clone was observed a handful of times. The chain combines TRBV21-1 with TRBJ2-7; the table's D call, TRBD2, has no DNA check behind it. TRBV21-1 is a recognized pseudogene. CDR3 length equals 11 residues. CDR3 residues: CASSTGLSMYF. The CDR3, as DNA: TGTGCCAGCAGCACGGGACTAAGTATGTACTTC.

J is TRBJ2-7 and V is TRBV29-1; 7 nucleotides align to TRBD1. CDR1 and CDR2 (germline): SQVTM, ANQGSEA. The trim removed 6 bases at V and 0 bases at J, leaving 8 bases unmatched. The CDR3 spans 14 residues. The CDR3 loop is CSVKGQESSYEQYF. CDR3 nucleotides: TGCAGCGTGAAAGGACAGGAGAGCTCCTACGAGCAGTACTTC.

This clone was counted a single time. V gene TRBV11-2 combines with J gene TRBJ2-1; possible D gene TRBD1, 6 bases. The V and J ends lost 4 bases and 0 bases respectively, with 10 bases between them. CDR3 length: 15 amino acids. Looked up from germline, CDR1 is SGHAT and CDR2 is FQNNGV. The CDR3 DNA is TGTGCCAGCAGCTCCGGACAGAGCTCCTACAATGAGCAGTTCTTC. This translates into CASSSGQSSYNEQFF. Filled out from reference TRBV11-2 and TRBJ2-1, the complete variable domain reads EAGVAQSPRYKIIEKRQSVAFWCNPISGHATLYWYQQILGQGPKLLIQFQNNGVVDDSQLPKDRFSAERLKGVDSTLKIQPAKLEDSAVYLCASSSGQSSYNEQFFGPGTRLTVL.

This chain links TRBV6-5 with TRBJ2-3; D is undetermined. Germline V CDR1 and CDR2: MNHEY, SVGAGI. V dropped 6 bases and J dropped 2 bases, with 12 bases sitting between them. The CDR3 consists of 14 residues. This chain's CDR3 is CASRRIGFTDTQYF. CDR3 in DNA: TGTGCCAGCAGGCGCATAGGATTCACAGATACGCAGTATTTT.

The V gene is TRBV5-1, the J gene TRBJ2-1; possibly TRBD2 for D (6 bases). Germline assignment: CDR1 SGHRS and CDR2 YFSETQ. Trimming pared 0 bases from V and 8 bases from J, leaving 12 bases between. The CDR3 has 14 residues. The CDR3, as DNA: TGCGCCAGCAGCTTGGCGGGAGATCCCGATGAGCAGTTCTTC. It yields the protein CASSLAGDPDEQFF. The whole variable domain, filled in from reference TRBV5-1 and TRBJ2-1, reads KAGVTQTPRYLIKTRGQQVTLSCSPISGHRSVSWYQQTPGQGLQFLFEYFSETQRNKGNFPGRFSGRQFSNSRSEMNVSTLELGDSALYLCASSLAGDPDEQFFGPGTRLTVL.

The rearrangement links TRBV28 to TRBJ2-2; D is perhaps TRBD1 (5 bases). The CDR3 runs 14 residues. CDR1 is MDHEN and CDR2 is SYDVKM in the germline V gene. Trimming shortened V by 6 bases and J by 7 bases, and 15 bases separated the two germline ends. The CDR3, as DNA: TGTGCCAGCAGCCTCCCCGTGGGGCACGGGGAGCTGTTTTTT. It translates to CASSLPVGHGELFF. The variable domain in full, completed from reference TRBV28 and TRBJ2-2, reads DVKVTQSSRYLVKRTGEKVFLECVQDMDHENMFWYRQDPGLGLRLIYFSYDVKMKEKGDIPEGYSVSREKKERFSLILESASTNQTSMYLCASSLPVGHGELFFGEGSRLTVL.